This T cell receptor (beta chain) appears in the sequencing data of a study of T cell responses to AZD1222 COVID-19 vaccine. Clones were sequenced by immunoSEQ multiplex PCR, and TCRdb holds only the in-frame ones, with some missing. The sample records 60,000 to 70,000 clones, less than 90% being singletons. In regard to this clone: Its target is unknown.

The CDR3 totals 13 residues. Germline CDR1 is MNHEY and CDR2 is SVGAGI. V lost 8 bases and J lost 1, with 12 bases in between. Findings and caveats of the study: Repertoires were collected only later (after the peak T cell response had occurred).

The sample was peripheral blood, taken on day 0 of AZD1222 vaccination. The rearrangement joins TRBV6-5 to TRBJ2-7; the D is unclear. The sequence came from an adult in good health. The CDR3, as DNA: TGTGCCAGCGGAAAGGCATTATCCTACGAGCAGTACTTC. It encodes CASGKALSYEQYF.